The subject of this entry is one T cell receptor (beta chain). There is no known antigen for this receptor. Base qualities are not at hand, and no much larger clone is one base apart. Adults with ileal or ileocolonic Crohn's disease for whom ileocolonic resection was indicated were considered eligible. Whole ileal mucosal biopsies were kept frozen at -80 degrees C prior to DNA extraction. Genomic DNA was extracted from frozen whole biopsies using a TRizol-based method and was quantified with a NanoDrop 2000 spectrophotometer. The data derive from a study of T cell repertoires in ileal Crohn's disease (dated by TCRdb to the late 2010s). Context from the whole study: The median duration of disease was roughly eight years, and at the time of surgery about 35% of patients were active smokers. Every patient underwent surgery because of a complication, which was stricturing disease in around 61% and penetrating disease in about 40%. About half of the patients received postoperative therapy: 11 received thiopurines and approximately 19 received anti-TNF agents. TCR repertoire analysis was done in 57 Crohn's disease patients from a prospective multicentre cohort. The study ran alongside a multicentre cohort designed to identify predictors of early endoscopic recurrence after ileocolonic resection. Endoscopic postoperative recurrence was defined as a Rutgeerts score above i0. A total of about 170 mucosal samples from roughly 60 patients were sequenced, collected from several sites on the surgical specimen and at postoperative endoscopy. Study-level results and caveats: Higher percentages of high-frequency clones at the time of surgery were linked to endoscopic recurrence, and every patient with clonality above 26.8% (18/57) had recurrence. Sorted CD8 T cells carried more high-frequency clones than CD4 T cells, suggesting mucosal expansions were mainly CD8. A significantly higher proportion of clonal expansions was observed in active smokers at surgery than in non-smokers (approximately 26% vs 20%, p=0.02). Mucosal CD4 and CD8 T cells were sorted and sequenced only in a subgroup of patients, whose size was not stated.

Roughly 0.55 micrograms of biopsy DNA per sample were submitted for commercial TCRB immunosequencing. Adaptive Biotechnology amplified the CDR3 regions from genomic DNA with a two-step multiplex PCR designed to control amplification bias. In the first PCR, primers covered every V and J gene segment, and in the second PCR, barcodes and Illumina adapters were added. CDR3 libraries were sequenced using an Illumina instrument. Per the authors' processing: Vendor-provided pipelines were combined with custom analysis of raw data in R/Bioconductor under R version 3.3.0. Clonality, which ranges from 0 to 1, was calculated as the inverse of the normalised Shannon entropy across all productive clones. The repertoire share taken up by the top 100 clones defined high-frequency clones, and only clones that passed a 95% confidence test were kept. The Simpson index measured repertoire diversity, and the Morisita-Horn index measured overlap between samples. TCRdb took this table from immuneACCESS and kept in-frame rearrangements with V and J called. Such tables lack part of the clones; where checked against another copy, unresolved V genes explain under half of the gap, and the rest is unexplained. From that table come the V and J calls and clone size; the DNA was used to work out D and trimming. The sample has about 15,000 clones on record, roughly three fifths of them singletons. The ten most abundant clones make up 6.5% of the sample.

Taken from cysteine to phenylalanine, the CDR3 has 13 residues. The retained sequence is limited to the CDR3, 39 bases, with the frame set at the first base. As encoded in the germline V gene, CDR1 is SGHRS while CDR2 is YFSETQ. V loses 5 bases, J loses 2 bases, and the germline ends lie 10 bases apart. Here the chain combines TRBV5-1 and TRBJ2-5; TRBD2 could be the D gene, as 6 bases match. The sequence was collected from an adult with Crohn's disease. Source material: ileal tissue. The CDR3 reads CASRTGRQETQYF. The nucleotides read TGCGCCAGCAGAACGGGGAGGCAAGAGACCCAGTACTTC.